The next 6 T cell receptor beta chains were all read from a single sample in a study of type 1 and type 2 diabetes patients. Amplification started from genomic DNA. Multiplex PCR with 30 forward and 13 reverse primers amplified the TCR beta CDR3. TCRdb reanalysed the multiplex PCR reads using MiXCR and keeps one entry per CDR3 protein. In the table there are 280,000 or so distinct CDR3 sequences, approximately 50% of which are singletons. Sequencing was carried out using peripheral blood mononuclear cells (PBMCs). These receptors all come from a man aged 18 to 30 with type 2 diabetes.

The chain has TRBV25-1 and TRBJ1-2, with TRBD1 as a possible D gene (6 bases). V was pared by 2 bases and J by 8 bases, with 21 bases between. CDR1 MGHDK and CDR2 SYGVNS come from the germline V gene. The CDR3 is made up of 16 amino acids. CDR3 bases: TGTGCCAGCAGTGAAAGGGGGGTCGTCGGTGCCCCCGGCTACACCTTC. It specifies CASSERGVVGAPGYTF.

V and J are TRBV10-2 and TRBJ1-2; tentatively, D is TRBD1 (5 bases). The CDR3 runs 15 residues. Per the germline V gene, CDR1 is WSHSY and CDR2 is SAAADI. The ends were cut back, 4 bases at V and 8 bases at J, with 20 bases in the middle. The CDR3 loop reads CASSAGRQSPGGYTF. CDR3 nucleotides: TGCGCCAGCAGTGCCGGGCGACAGTCCCCCGGAGGCTACACCTTC.

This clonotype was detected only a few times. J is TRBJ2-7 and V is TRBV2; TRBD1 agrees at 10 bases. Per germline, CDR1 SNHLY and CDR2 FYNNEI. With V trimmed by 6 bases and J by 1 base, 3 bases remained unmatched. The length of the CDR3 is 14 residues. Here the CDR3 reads CASRPGQGSYEQYF. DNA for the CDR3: TGTGCCAGCAGACCGGGACAGGGGTCCTACGAGCAGTACTTC.

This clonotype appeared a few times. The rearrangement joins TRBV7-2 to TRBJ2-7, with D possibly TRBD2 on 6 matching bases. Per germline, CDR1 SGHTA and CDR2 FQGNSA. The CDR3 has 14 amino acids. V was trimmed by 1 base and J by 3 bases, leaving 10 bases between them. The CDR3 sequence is CASSLEGAGYEQYF. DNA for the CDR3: TGTGCCAGCAGCTTAGAGGGAGCGGGCTACGAGCAGTACTTC.

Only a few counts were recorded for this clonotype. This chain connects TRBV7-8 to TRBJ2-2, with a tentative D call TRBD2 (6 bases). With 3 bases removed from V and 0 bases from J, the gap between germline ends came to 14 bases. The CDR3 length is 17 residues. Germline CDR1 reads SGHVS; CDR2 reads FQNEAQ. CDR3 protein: CASSFGGGSTNTGELFF. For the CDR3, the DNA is TGTGCCAGCAGCTTTGGGGGAGGTAGCACGAACACCGGGGAGCTGTTTTTT.

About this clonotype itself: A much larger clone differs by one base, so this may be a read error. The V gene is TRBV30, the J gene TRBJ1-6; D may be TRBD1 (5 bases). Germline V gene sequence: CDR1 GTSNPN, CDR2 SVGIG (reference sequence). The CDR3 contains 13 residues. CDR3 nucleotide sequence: TGTGCCCGGAGCGACTTGGGGGGAGCACCCCTCCACTTT. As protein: CARSDLGGAPLHF.